This is a list of T cell receptor beta chains from one sample in a study of cytomegalovirus exposure and HLA in healthy donors. Assay used: immunoSEQ multiplex PCR; TCRdb lists only in-frame clones, some missing. This table holds some 120,000 clones, roughly 88% found once. Sequencing was done on a sample of PBMCs. These receptors came from a woman aged 18-29 years in good health and CMV-seropositive. The conserved cysteine and the conserved F or W are not part of the CDR3 here. Fields, in order: V gene, J gene, CDR3 length, CDR3 protein.

v_gene: TRBV5-4
j_gene: TRBJ2-1
len: 13
CDR3aa: ASSLKGSPDNEQF

v_gene: TRBV9
j_gene: TRBJ2-3
len: 17
CDR3aa: ASSPPLRTSGISTDTQY

v_gene: TRBV6-1
j_gene: TRBJ1-2
len: 8
CDR3aa: ASSGAGYT

v_gene: TRBV5-6
j_gene: TRBJ2-3
len: 10
CDR3aa: ASSLGGYTQY

v_gene: TRBV2
j_gene: TRBJ2-5
len: 12
CDR3aa: ASSERQFTLEQY

v_gene: TRBV14
j_gene: TRBJ1-6
len: 11
CDR3aa: AITTGTNSPLH

v_gene: TRBV7-3
j_gene: TRBJ2-1
len: 11
CDR3aa: ASSLIVRDEQF

v_gene: TRBV6-1
j_gene: TRBJ1-3
len: 13
CDR3aa: ASSPRGSSGNTIY

v_gene: TRBV5-4
j_gene: TRBJ2-1
len: 11
CDR3aa: ASSWGFAGEQF

v_gene: TRBV15
j_gene: TRBJ1-6
len: 11
CDR3aa: ATNPGPNSPLH

v_gene: TRBV28
j_gene: TRBJ2-1
len: 14
CDR3aa: ASSLWGLAGGNEQF

v_gene: TRBV5-1
j_gene: TRBJ2-1
len: 13
CDR3aa: ASSLGAGDYNEQF

v_gene: TRBV7-6
j_gene: TRBJ1-3
len: 12
CDR3aa: ASSLGSGGNTIY

v_gene: TRBV5-6
j_gene: TRBJ2-2
len: 14
CDR3aa: ASSLAGAGNSGELF

v_gene: TRBV7-8
j_gene: TRBJ2-5
len: 14
CDR3aa: ASSLGAGGPFETQY

v_gene: TRBV20-1
j_gene: TRBJ2-1
len: 9
CDR3aa: SAALGDEQF

v_gene: TRBV6-1
j_gene: TRBJ2-1
len: 13
CDR3aa: ASSSASVGGNEQF

v_gene: TRBV27
j_gene: TRBJ2-2
len: 14
CDR3aa: ASSLRLAGGVGELF

v_gene: TRBV19
j_gene: TRBJ1-4
len: 13
CDR3aa: ASSTTGGAYEKLF

v_gene: TRBV5-1
j_gene: TRBJ1-6
len: 13
CDR3aa: ASSFGAPGDSPLH

v_gene: TRBV9
j_gene: TRBJ1-3
len: 16
CDR3aa: ASSVSRTSSLTGNTIY

v_gene: TRBV30
j_gene: TRBJ2-5
len: 9
CDR3aa: AWDKRETQY